Reported below is one T cell receptor (beta chain). As yet, its antigen is unknown. The sample contains more than one DNA sequence encoding this CDR3. The sample comes from a study of shared clonotypes between healthy human individuals. Study outcomes and limitations: Only a few donors were included, so the genetic and exposure-history diversity represented was limited.

A deep-level run was used for the assay. The repertoire was sequenced with immunoSEQ multiplex PCR; TCRdb's copy has only in-frame clones and lacks some. Here the sample spans some 740,000 clones, 90% to 95% being singletons. In germline, CDR1 is MNHEY, CDR2 SVGAGI. The CDR3 extends over 13 amino acids. With 0 bases removed from V and 5 bases from J, the gap between germline ends came to 8 bases. Naive CD8 isolation took CD45RO-negative cells positively selected for CCR7 and excluded terminally differentiated effector memory CD45RA+ cells. The donors, all of them Caucasian adults, lived in Nashville, Tennessee.

Sample: naive CD8+ T cells sorted from blood. The V call is TRBV6-5, the J call TRBJ2-7; D is perhaps TRBD1 (6 bases). This clonotype was obtained from a man aged 25-40 years in good health. The chain's CDR3 is CASSYSRGNEQYF. In nucleotides, the CDR3 is TGTGCCAGCAGTTACTCCAGGGGTAACGAGCAGTACTTC.